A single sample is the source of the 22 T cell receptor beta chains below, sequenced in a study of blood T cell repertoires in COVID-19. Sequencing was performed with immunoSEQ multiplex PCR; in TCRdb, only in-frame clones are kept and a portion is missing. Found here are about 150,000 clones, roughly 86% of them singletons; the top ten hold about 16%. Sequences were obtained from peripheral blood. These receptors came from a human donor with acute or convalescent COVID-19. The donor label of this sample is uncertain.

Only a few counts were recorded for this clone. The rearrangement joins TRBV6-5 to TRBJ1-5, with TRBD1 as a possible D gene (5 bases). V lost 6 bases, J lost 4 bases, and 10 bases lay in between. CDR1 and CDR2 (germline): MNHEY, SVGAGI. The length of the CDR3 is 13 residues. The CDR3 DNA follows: TGTGCCAGCAGGGTATGGACAAATCAGCCCCAGCATTTT. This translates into CASRVWTNQPQHF.

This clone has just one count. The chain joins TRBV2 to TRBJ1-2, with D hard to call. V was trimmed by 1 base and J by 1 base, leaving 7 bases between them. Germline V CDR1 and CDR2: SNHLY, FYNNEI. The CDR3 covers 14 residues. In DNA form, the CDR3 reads TGTGCCAGCAGTGAAGTACGGGGTAACTATGGCTACACCTTC. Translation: CASSEVRGNYGYTF.

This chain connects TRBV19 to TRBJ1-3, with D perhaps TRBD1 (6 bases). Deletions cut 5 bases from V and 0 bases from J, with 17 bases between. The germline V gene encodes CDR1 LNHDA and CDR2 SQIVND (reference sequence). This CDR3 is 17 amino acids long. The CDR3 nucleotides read TGTGCCAGTAGTGCCACAGGGTATACTGCCTCTGGAAACACCATATATTTT. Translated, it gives CASSATGYTASGNTIYF.

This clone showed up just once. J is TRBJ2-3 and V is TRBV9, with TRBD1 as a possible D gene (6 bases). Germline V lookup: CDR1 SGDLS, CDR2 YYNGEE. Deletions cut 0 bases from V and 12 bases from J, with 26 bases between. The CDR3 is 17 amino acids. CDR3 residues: CASSVAGKGEPHPYQYF. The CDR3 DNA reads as TGTGCCAGCAGCGTAGCGGGAAAGGGGGAGCCCCACCCGTACCAGTATTTT.

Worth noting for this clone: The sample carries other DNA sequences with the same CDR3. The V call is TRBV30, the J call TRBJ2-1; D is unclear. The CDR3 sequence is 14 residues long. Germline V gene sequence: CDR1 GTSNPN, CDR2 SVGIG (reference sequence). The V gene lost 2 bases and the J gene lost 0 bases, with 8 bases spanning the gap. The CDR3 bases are TGTGCCTGGAGTCGCGGTTCCTCCTACAATGAGCAGTTCTTC. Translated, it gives CAWSRGSSYNEQFF.

The CDR3 here is CASSLAGTGPEKLFF. For the CDR3, the DNA is TGCGCCAGCAGCTTGGCTGGGACAGGACCTGAAAAACTGTTTTTT. The chain couples TRBV5-1 to TRBJ1-4; 8 nucleotides agree with TRBD1. Germline V gene data show CDR1 as SGHRS and CDR2 as YFSETQ. Trimming removed 0 bases from V and 7 bases from J; junction bases left unmatched: 5. CDR3 size: 15 residues.

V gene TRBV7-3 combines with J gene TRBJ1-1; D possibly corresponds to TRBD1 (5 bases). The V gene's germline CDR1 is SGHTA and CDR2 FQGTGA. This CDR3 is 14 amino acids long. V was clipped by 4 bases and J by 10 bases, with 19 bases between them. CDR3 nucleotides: TGTGCCAGCAGCTCCGGAGGGGCTACATCGGGAGCTTTCTTT. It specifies CASSSGGATSGAFF.

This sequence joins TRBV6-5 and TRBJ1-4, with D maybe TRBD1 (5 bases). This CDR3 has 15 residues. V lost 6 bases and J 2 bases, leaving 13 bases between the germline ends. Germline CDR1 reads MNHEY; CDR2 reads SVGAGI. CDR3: CASRNTQDTNEKLFF. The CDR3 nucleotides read TGTGCCAGCAGAAACACACAGGACACTAATGAAAAACTGTTTTTT.

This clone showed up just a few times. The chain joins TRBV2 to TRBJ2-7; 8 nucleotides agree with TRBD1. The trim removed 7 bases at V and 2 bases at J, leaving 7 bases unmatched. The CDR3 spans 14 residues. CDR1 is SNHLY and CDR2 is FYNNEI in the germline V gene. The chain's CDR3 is CASMPDRVTYEQYF. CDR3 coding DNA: TGTGCCAGCATGCCGGACAGGGTTACCTACGAGCAGTACTTC.

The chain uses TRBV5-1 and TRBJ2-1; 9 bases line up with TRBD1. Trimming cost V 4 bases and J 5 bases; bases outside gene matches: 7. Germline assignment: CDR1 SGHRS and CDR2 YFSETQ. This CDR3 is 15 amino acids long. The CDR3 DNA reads TGCGCCAGCAGCCTCGGACAGGGGAGGCACAATGAGCAGTTCTTC. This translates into CASSLGQGRHNEQFF.

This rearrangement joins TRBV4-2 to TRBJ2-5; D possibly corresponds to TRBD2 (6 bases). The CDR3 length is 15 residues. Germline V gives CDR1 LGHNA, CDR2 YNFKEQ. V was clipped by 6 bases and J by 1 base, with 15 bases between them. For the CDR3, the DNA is TGTGCCAGCAGTAGTTTAGACGGGGGCCAAGAGACCCAGTACTTC. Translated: CASSSLDGGQETQYF.

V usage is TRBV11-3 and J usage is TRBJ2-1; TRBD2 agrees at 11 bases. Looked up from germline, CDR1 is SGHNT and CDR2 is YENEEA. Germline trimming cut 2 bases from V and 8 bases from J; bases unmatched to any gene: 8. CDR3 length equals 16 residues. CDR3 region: CASSLSSGGPDDEQFF. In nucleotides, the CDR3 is TGTGCCAGCAGCTTATCTAGCGGGGGGCCCGATGATGAGCAGTTCTTC.

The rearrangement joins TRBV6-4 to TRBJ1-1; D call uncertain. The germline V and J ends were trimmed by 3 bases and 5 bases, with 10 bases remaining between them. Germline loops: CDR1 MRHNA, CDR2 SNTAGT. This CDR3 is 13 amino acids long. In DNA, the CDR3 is TGTGCCAGCAGTGAATCCAGAGGTACTGAAGCTTTCTTT. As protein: CASSESRGTEAFF.

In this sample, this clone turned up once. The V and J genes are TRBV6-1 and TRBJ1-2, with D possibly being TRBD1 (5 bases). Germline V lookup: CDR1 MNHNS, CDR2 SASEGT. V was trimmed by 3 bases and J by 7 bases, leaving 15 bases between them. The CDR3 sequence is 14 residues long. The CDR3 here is CASSDVIQGVGYTF. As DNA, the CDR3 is TGTGCCAGCAGTGACGTTATCCAAGGGGTTGGCTACACCTTC.

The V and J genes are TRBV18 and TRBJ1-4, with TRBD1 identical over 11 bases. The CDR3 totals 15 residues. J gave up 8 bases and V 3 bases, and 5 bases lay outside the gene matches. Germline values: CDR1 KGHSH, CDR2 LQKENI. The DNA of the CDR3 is TGTGCCAGCTCACCGGCCGGGACAGGGGGGGAAAAACTGTTTTTT. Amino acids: CASSPAGTGGEKLFF. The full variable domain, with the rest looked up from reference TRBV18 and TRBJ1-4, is NAGVMQNPRHLVRRRGQEARLRCSPMKGHSHVYWYRQLPEEGLKFMVYLQKENIIDESGMPKERFSAEFPKEGPSILRIQQVVRGDSAAYFCASSPAGTGGEKLFFGSGTQLSVL.

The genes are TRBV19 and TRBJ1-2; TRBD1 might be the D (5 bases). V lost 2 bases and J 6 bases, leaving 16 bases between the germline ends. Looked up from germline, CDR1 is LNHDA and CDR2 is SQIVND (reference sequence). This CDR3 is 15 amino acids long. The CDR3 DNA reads TGTGCCAGTAGTATAAAGTCGGGGGGAAGGGATGGCTACACCTTC. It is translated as CASSIKSGGRDGYTF.

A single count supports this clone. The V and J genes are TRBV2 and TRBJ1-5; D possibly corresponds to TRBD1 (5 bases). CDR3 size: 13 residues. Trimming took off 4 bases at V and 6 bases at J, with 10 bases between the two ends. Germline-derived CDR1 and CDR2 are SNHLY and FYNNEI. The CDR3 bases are TGTGCCAGCAGTGTGGGGGGGAGTCAGCCCCAGCATTTT. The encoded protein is CASSVGGSQPQHF.

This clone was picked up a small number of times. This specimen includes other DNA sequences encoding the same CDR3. The CDR3 DNA is TGCGCCAGCAGCTTGGCAGGGCAACAAGAGACCCAGTACTTC. It specifies CASSLAGQQETQYF. The chain employs TRBV5-1 and TRBJ2-5; a weak D match, TRBD1 (5 bases). V lost 0 bases and J lost 2, with 8 bases in between. The CDR3 spans 14 residues. Germline V gene lookup returns CDR1 SGHRS and CDR2 YFSETQ.

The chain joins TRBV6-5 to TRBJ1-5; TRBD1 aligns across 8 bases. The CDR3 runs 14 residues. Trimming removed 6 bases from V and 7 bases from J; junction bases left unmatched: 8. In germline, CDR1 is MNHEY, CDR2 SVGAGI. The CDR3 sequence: CASSGRGLEQPQHF. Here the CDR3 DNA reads TGTGCCAGCAGCGGCAGGGGGCTAGAACAGCCCCAGCATTTT.

The CDR3 bases are TGTGCCAGCAGCTTAAAGGGGGACACCATATATTTT. As protein: CASSLKGDTIYF. The rearrangement uses TRBV7-9 and TRBJ1-3; D might be TRBD1 (6 bases). V lost 2 bases and J lost 8, with 7 bases in between. This CDR3 has 12 residues. Per germline, CDR1 SEHNR and CDR2 FQNEAQ (reference sequence).

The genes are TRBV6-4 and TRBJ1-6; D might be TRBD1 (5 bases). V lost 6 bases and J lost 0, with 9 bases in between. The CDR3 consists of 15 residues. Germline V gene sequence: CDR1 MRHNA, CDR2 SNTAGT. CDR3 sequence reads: CASRRDSSYNSPLHF. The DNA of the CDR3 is TGTGCCAGCAGGAGAGACAGCTCCTATAATTCACCCCTCCACTTT.

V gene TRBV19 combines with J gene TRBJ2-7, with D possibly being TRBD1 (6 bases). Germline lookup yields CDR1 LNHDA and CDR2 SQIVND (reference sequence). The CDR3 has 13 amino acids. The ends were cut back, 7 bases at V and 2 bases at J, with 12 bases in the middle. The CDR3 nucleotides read TGTGCCAGTACCACAGGGCCTCCCTACGAGCAGTACTTC. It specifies CASTTGPPYEQYF.